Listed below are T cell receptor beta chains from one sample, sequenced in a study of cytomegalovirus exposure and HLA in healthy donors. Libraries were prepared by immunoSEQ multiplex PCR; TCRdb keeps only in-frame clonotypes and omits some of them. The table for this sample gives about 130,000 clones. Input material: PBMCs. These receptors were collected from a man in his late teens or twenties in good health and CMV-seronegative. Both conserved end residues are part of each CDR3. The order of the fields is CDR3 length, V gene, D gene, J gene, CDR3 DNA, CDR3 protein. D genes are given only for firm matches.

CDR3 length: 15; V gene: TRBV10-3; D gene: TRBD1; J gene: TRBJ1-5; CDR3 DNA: TGTGCCATCAGTGTGGGGGACAGGTCGAGTCAGCCCCAGCATTTT; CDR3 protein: CAISVGDRSSQPQHF
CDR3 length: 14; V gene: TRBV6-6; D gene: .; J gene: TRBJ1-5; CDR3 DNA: TGTGCCAGTAAACAGGCGGCTAGCAATCAGCCCCAGCATTTT; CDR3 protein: CASKQAASNQPQHF
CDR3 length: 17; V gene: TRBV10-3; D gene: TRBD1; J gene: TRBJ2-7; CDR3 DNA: TGTGCCATCAGACTAGGACAGGGTAGAATGATCGGGTCCGAGCAGTACTTC; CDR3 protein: CAIRLGQGRMIGSEQYF
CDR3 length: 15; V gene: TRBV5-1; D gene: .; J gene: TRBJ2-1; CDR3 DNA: TGCGCCAGCAGCTCCGGGACTTTTAGCTACAATGAGCAGTTCTTC; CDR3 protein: CASSSGTFSYNEQFF
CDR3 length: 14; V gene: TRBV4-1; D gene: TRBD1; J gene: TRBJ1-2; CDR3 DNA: TGCGCCAGCAGCGGGGGGCTCACAGGGGCGATTTACACCTTC; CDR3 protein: CASSGGLTGAIYTF
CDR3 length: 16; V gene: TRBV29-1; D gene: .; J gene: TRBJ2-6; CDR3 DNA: TGCAGCGTTCAAGGGGGGGACTACCCTGGGGCCAACGTCCTGACTTTC; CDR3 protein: CSVQGGDYPGANVLTF
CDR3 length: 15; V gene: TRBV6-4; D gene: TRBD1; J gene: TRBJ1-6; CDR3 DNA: TGTGCCAGCAGTGACTCTGGACAGGGCAATTCACCCCTCCACTTT; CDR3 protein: CASSDSGQGNSPLHF
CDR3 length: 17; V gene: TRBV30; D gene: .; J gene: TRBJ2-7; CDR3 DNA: TGTGCCTGGAGTGGGAAGGGAAGGGGTTCCAGTTTGCACGAGCAGTACTTC; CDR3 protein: CAWSGKGRGSSLHEQYF
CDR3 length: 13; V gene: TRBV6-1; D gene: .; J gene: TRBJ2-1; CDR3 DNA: TGTGCCAGCAGTGAAGTAACGGTTAGCGAGCAGTTCTTC; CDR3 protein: CASSEVTVSEQFF
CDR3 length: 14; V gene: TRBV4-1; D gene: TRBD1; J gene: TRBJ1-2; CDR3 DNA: TGCGCCAGCAGCCACCCGACAGGGACTGCTGGCTACACCTTC; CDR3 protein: CASSHPTGTAGYTF
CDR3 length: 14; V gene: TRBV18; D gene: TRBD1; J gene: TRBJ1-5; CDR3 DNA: TGTGCCAGCTCATTCCGGACAGGAAATCAGCCCCAGCATTTT; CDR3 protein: CASSFRTGNQPQHF